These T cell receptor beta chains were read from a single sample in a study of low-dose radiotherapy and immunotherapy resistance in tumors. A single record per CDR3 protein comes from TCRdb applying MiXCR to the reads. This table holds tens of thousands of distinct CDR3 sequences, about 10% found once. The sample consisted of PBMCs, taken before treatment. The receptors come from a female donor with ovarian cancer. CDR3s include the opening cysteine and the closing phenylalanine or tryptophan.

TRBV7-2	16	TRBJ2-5	CASSQGPSPAQETQYF
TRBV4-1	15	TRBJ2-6	CASSPGQGRANVLTF
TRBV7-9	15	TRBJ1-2	CASSLAAGGFYGYTF
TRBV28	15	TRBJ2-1	CASSSATRAYNEQFF
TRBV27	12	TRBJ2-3	CASSSRTETQYF
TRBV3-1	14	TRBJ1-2	CASSQDLGTSRYTF
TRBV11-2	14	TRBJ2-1	CASSRGSSYNEQFF
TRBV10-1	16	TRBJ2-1	CASSEGGGPAYNEQFF
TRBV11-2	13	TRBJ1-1	CASSPDGYTEAFF
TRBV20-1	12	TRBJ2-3	CSARDGPADEYF
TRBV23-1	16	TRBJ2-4	CASGRFGGYDENIQYF
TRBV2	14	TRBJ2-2	CASRNWEDTGELFF
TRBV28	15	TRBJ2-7	CASRKSGTGTYEQYF
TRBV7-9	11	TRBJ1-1	CASSPAVEAFF
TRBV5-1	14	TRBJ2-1	CASSPGTGGTEQFF
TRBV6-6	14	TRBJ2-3	CASTRGGTTDTQYF
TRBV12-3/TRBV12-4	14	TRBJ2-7	CASSIRQGNYEQYF
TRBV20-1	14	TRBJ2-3	CSAGEVRVADTQYF
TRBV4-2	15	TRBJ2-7	CASSQDPGDWNEQYF
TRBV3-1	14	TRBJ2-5	CASSPSGAEMSQYF
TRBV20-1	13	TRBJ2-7	CSAEGGRINEQYF
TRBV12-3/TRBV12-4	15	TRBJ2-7	CASSSGTGNLGEQYF
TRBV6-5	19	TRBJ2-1	CASSYSRLAGGAPYNEQFF
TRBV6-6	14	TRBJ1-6	CASKGQGIGSPLHF
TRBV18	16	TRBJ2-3	CASSPNPGPSTDTQYF
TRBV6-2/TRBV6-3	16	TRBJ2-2	CASSPGKGPRTGELFF
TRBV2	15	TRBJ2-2	CASSEAGGGTGELFF
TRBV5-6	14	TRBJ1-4	CASSNVGDREKLFF
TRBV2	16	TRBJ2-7	CASSTTIFPSGLEQYF
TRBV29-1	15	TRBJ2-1	CSVVPRDSPYNEQFF
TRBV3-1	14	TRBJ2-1	CASSPSGSYNEQFF
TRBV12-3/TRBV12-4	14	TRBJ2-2	CASSRGAGTGELFF
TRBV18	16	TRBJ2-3	CASSPVSGLGTDTQYF
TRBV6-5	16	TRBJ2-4	CASSQGLHLAKNIQYF
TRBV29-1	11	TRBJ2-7	CGGGEDYEQYF
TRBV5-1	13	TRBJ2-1	CASSFSRGGEQFF
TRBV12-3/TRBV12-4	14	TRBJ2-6	CASSPPPLSEVLTF
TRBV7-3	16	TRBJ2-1	CASSYTTSGGQNEQFF